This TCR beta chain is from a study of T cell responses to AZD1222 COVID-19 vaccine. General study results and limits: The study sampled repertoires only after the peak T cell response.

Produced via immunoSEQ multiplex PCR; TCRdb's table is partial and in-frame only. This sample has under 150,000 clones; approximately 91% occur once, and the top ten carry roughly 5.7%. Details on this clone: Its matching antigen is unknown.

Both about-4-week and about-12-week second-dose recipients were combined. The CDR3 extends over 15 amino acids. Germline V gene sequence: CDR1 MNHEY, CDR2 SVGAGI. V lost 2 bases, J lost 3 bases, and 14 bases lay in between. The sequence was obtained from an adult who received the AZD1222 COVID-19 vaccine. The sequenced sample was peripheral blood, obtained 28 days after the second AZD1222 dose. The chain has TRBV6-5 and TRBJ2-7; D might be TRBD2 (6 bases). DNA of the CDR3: TGTGCCAGCAGTTACCAACTCGGGGGAGGCTACGAGCAGTACTTC. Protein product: CASSYQLGGGYEQYF.